This T cell receptor (beta chain) was captured in a study of blood T cell repertoires in COVID-19. The wider study: The origin of the acute and convalescent COVID-19 samples was the United States, Italy and Spain.

In this sample, this clone turned up once. Only in-frame clones appear in the TCRdb table, and some are missing; sequencing was by immunoSEQ multiplex PCR. In the table there are about 240,000 clones, around 89% of which are singletons. Germline assignment: CDR1 ENHRY and CDR2 SYGVKD. This CDR3 is 14 amino acids long. The V end lost 6 bases, the J end lost 5 bases, and 16 bases lay between the germline ends. Cohorts were determined from participant-reported clinical history. Sequenced: PBMCs or T cells enriched from blood (not recorded which). The rearrangement uses TRBV10-3 and TRBJ2-5; D might be TRBD2 (7 bases). The TCR sequence derives from a man aged 35 to 55 who had recovered from COVID-19. CDR3 region: CAIRDPGGRETQYF. The CDR3 DNA reads as TGTGCCATCAGGGACCCCGGGGGGCGGGAGACCCAGTACTTC.